These 27 T cell receptor beta chains share one sample of origin, sequenced in a study of T cell responses to AZD1222 COVID-19 vaccine. Clones were sequenced by immunoSEQ multiplex PCR, and TCRdb holds only the in-frame ones, with some missing. The sample has approximately 74,000 clones, about nine tenths seen once; the top ten hold roughly 2.7%. The sequenced sample was peripheral blood, obtained on day 0 of AZD1222 vaccination. Receptors originate from an adult in good health.

This clone showed up many times. The chain carries TRBV19 and TRBJ1-2; weak D call: TRBD1 (6 bases). The CDR3 is made up of 15 amino acids. Per germline, CDR1 LNHDA and CDR2 SQIVND (reference sequence). V was shortened by 10 bases and J by 4 bases, with 22 bases between the two germline ends. Here the CDR3 reads CATSPDSYQIYGYTF. For the CDR3, the DNA is TGTGCCACGTCGCCGGACAGCTACCAGATCTATGGCTACACCTTC.

This clone appeared once. The chain couples TRBV14 to TRBJ2-7, with D perhaps TRBD1 (6 bases). CDR3 length equals 15 residues. Germline values: CDR1 SGHDN, CDR2 FVKESK. Trimming pared 1 base from V and 5 bases from J, leaving 15 bases between. The CDR3 protein is CASSQVTGRGHEQYF. CDR3 DNA: TGTGCCAGCAGCCAAGTAACAGGGAGAGGCCACGAGCAGTACTTC.

This chain joins TRBV28 and TRBJ2-3; TRBD2 is a possible D gene (5 bases). Germline loops: CDR1 MDHEN, CDR2 SYDVKM. V was cut by 0 bases and J by 4 bases, with 8 bases left in between. The CDR3 spans 14 residues. CDR3 protein: CASSLWGSADTQYF. Written as DNA, the CDR3 is TGTGCCAGCAGTTTATGGGGGAGTGCAGATACGCAGTATTTT.

The chain recombines TRBV12-3 or TRBV12-4 with TRBJ1-2; D perhaps matches TRBD1 (6 bases). This CDR3 comprises 11 residues. Trimming left V 2 bases short and J 10 bases short, with 8 bases between. The CDR3 protein is CASSLTGTYTF. Here the CDR3 DNA reads TGTGCCAGCAGTTTAACAGGGACCTACACCTTC.

This CDR3 reads CASSLPGDNEKLFF. Here the CDR3 DNA reads TGCGCCAGCAGCTTGCCAGGGGATAATGAAAAACTGTTTTTT. The J gene is TRBJ1-4, the V gene TRBV5-1; D is possibly TRBD1 (6 bases). The germline V gene has CDR1 SGHRS and CDR2 YFSETQ. CDR3 size: 14 residues. V was shortened by 1 base and J by 4 bases, with 8 bases between the two germline ends.

V and J are TRBV18 and TRBJ2-5; D is undetermined. The ends were cut back, 5 bases at V and 2 bases at J, with 12 bases in the middle. Germline-derived CDR1 and CDR2 are KGHSH and LQKENI. CDR3 size: 14 residues. The DNA of the CDR3 is TGTGCCAGCTCAAGCAGGACCGCTCAAGAGACCCAGTACTTC. It specifies CASSSRTAQETQYF.

CDR3 in amino acids: CASSFGQGLNTEAFF. The CDR3, as DNA: TGTGCCAGCAGTTTCGGACAGGGTTTGAACACTGAAGCTTTCTTT. V is TRBV27 and J is TRBJ1-1; 8 bases agree with TRBD1. From germline, CDR1 is MNHEY and CDR2 SMNVEV (reference sequence). V gave up 3 bases and J gave up 0 bases; unmatched junction bases: 3. The CDR3 has 15 amino acids.

The chain combines TRBV4-3 with TRBJ2-5; 8 bases match TRBD2. The CDR3 covers 13 residues. Germline CDR1 reads LGHNA; CDR2 reads YSLEER. V shed 6 bases and J 4 bases; nucleotides not matched to a gene: 4. CDR3 nucleotides: TGCGCCAGCAGTTCCGGGACTAGAGAGACCCAGTACTTC. Encoded protein: CASSSGTRETQYF.

This clone was detected many times. The chain has TRBV28 and TRBJ1-5; TRBD1 agrees at 7 bases. Per the germline V gene, CDR1 is MDHEN and CDR2 is SYDVKM. CDR3 size: 15 residues. The V gene end was trimmed by 7 bases and the J gene end by 4 bases; junction bases not matched to a gene: 10. CDR3 coding DNA: TGTGCCAGCAATCCTCTGGACAGGCTAAATCAGCCCCAGCATTTT. Translating gives CASNPLDRLNQPQHF.

The chain links TRBV28 to TRBJ2-3; possibly TRBD2 for D (6 bases). The CDR3 sequence is 15 residues long. Deletions cut 5 bases from V and 5 bases from J, with 17 bases between. CDR1 and CDR2 from the germline V gene are MDHEN and SYDVKM. The DNA of the CDR3 is TGTGCCAGCAGTGTTGGGACTGACCTTGGAGATACGCAGTATTTT. Protein product: CASSVGTDLGDTQYF.

The chain couples TRBV19 to TRBJ1-5, with unresolved D. The CDR3 length is 15 residues. Germline V gene lookup returns CDR1 LNHDA and CDR2 SQIVND (reference sequence). Between the trimmed V and J ends, which lost 6 bases and 4 bases, there was a span of 16 bases. The CDR3 region has the DNA TGTGCCAGTAGGGGTCGACAAGGTTCGAATCAGCCCCAGCATTTT. Residues: CASRGRQGSNQPQHF.

This chain connects TRBV18 to TRBJ1-6; unclear D gene. This CDR3 spans 14 amino acids. Trimming removed 2 bases at V and 7 bases at J, with 9 bases between. The germline gives CDR1 KGHSH, CDR2 LQKENI. The chain's CDR3 is CASSPEGGNSPLHF. In nucleotides, the CDR3 is TGTGCCAGCTCACCAGAGGGTGGGAATTCACCCCTCCACTTT. The variable domain in full, with the rest retrieved from reference TRBV18 and TRBJ1-6, is NAGVMQNPRHLVRRRGQEARLRCSPMKGHSHVYWYRQLPEEGLKFMVYLQKENIIDESGMPKERFSAEFPKEGPSILRIQQVVRGDSAAYFCASSPEGGNSPLHFGNGTRLTVT.

This chain joins TRBV11-2 and TRBJ1-4, with a possible D match to TRBD1 (6 bases). The CDR3 runs to 15 residues. The V end was cut by 5 bases, the J end by 1 base, with 11 bases between. Germline V gives CDR1 SGHAT, CDR2 FQNNGV. CDR3 protein: CASSPDRRTNEKLFF. In DNA form, the CDR3 reads TGTGCCAGCAGCCCGGACAGACGAACTAATGAAAAACTGTTTTTT.

Only a few counts were recorded for this clone. The DNA of the CDR3 is TGTGCCAGCAGCTTGCAGGGGAGCTCCTACAATGAGCAGTTCTTC. Translated, it gives CASSLQGSSYNEQFF. The V and J genes are TRBV5-4 and TRBJ2-1; possibly TRBD1 for D (6 bases). The CDR3 is 15 residues long. V was cut by 1 base and J by 0 bases, with 8 bases left in between. Germline CDR1 SGHNT, CDR2 YYREEE (reference sequence).

This chain uses TRBV12-5 with TRBJ2-1; no clear D gene. The CDR3 totals 14 residues. Germline-derived CDR1 and CDR2 are LGHNT and FRNRAP. Trimming left V 7 bases short and J 0 bases short, with 10 bases between. The CDR3 loop is CASAKAGSYNEQFF. CDR3 sequence (DNA): TGTGCTAGTGCCAAAGCTGGCTCCTACAATGAGCAGTTCTTC. Combining the CDR3 with reference TRBV12-5 and TRBJ2-1 gives the whole variable domain DARVTQTPRHKVTEMGQEVTMRCQPILGHNTVFWYRQTMMQGLELLAYFRNRAPLDDSGMPKDRFSAEMPDATLATLKIQPSEPRDSAVYFCASAKAGSYNEQFFGPGTRLTVL.

The chain employs TRBV7-8 and TRBJ2-5; D gene unclear. The CDR3 extends over 12 amino acids. V was cut by 5 bases and J by 7 bases, with 11 bases left in between. From germline, CDR1 is SGHVS and CDR2 FQNEAQ. DNA of the CDR3: TGTGCCAGCAGCCCCCAACCGGGGACCCAGTACTTC. Translation gives CASSPQPGTQYF.

This chain uses TRBV9 with TRBJ1-2; 8 bases map to TRBD1. V was clipped by 3 bases and J by 6 bases; unmatched bases: 10. The CDR3 is 15 amino acids. Germline lookup yields CDR1 SGDLS and CDR2 YYNGEE. CDR3 nucleotides: TGTGCCAGCAGCGATTGGACAGGGAAGATCGATGGCTACACCTTC. Its protein product is CASSDWTGKIDGYTF.

J is TRBJ2-7 and V is TRBV27; D unclear. This CDR3 contains 17 residues. Germline V gene lookup returns CDR1 MNHEY and CDR2 SMNVEV (reference sequence). V was clipped by 2 bases and J by 7 bases, with 24 bases between them. The CDR3 region has the DNA TGTGCCAGCAGTTTACGGCCTATCACCCTTATCCACGAGGAGCAGTACTTC. Translating it yields CASSLRPITLIHEEQYF.

The chain joins TRBV11-1 to TRBJ2-7; 10 bases fit TRBD1. The CDR3 consists of 15 residues. Germline V gene lookup returns CDR1 SGHAT and CDR2 FQDESV (reference sequence). V lost 2 bases and J lost 3; bases outside the gene matches: 4. This chain's CDR3 is CASSLRTGGNYEQYF. Here the CDR3 DNA reads TGTGCCAGCAGCTTAAGGACAGGGGGGAACTACGAGCAGTACTTC. Full variable domain (outside the CDR3, taken from reference TRBV11-1 and TRBJ2-7): EAEVAQSPRYKITEKSQAVAFWCDPISGHATLYWYRQILGQGPELLVQFQDESVVDDSQLPKDRFSAERLKGVDSTLKIQPAELGDSAMYLCASSLRTGGNYEQYFGPGTRLTVT.

The genes are TRBV6-1 and TRBJ2-4; TRBD1 is a possible D gene (5 bases). The CDR3 sequence is 15 residues long. Germline V gene data show CDR1 as MNHNS and CDR2 as SASEGT. The germline V and J ends were trimmed by 3 bases and 8 bases, with 17 bases remaining between them. CDR3 nucleotides: TGTGCCAGCAGTGAGGGGTCAGGGCGAAGTCACATTCAGTACTTC. Residues: CASSEGSGRSHIQYF.

The chain has TRBV18 and TRBJ1-4; TRBD1 agrees at 9 bases. Germline loops: CDR1 KGHSH, CDR2 LQKENI. The V gene end was trimmed by 8 bases and the J gene end by 8 bases; junction bases not matched to a gene: 9. The CDR3 sequence is 14 residues long. CDR3 in amino acids: CASGPGTGREKLFF. The CDR3 DNA reads as TGTGCCAGCGGGCCCGGGACAGGGCGGGAAAAACTGTTTTTT.

The chain combines TRBV19 with TRBJ1-1; D gene ambiguous. The CDR3 has 12 residues. V lost 9 bases and J lost 1, with 9 bases in between. Germline lookup yields CDR1 LNHDA and CDR2 SQIVND (reference sequence). The CDR3 spells CASRPGNTEAFF. The CDR3 nucleotides read TGTGCCAGCCGGCCGGGGAACACTGAAGCTTTCTTT.

This rearrangement joins TRBV4-2 to TRBJ2-3; D may be TRBD2 (6 bases). Germline CDR1 is LGHNA and CDR2 is YNFKEQ. The CDR3 has 13 amino acids. The V end lost 1 base, the J end lost 5 bases, and 7 bases lay between the germline ends. DNA of the CDR3: TGTGCCAGCAGCCAAGTGCGGGAAGATACGCAGTATTTT. Translated: CASSQVREDTQYF.

DNA for the CDR3: TGTGCCAGCAGTGATTTGACTAGCGGGGTGGCCTACGAGCAGTACTTC. It translates to CASSDLTSGVAYEQYF. The rearrangement joins TRBV6-4 to TRBJ2-7; 11 bases are a match to TRBD2. This CDR3 has 16 amino acids. Germline CDR1 and CDR2: MRHNA and SNTAGT. J lost 2 bases, V lost 3 bases, and 6 bases had no gene match.

As DNA, the CDR3 is TGTGCCATCAGTGGGATCGGGACGAGTTACACTGAAGCTTTCTTT. It specifies CAISGIGTSYTEAFF. The chain recombines TRBV10-3 with TRBJ1-1; D is perhaps TRBD1 (5 bases). The germline V gene has CDR1 ENHRY and CDR2 SYGVKD. V dropped 4 bases and J dropped 3 bases, with 15 bases sitting between them. The CDR3 is made up of 15 amino acids.

This chain joins TRBV19 and TRBJ1-2; no reliable D call. The CDR3 is 15 amino acids. The germline V gene encodes CDR1 LNHDA and CDR2 SQIVND (reference sequence). V was shortened by 0 bases and J by 6 bases, with 14 bases between the two germline ends. The CDR3: CASSIDLRLGNGYTF. The CDR3, as DNA: TGTGCCAGTAGTATAGATCTCCGGCTGGGCAATGGCTACACCTTC.

The V and J genes are TRBV2 and TRBJ1-3; D is unresolved. Germline V gives CDR1 SNHLY, CDR2 FYNNEI. The V end lost 2 bases, the J end lost 3 bases, and 8 bases lay between the germline ends. CDR3 length: 14 amino acids. CDR3 loop: CASSEMWGGNTIYF. The CDR3 DNA follows: TGTGCCAGCAGTGAAATGTGGGGTGGAAACACCATATATTTT.